Following are 32 T cell receptor beta chains from one sample sequenced in a study of T cell responses to AZD1222 COVID-19 vaccine. TCRdb keeps only in-frame clones here, not all; method: immunoSEQ multiplex PCR. The sample holds 150,000 or so clones, around 90% seen once. This specimen was peripheral blood, taken on day 0 of AZD1222 vaccination. These receptors all stem from an adult in good health.

The chain is built from TRBV24-1 and TRBJ1-2; 12 nucleotides agree with TRBD1. V lost 5 bases and J lost 4; bases outside the gene matches: 10. Germline CDR1 reads KGHDR; CDR2 reads SFDVKD. The length of the CDR3 is 17 residues. As DNA, the CDR3 is TGTGCCACCAGTGGCCGGGACAGGGGGCGCCCCGGCTATGGCTACACCTTC. Encoded protein: CATSGRDRGRPGYGYTF.

The chain links TRBV28 to TRBJ2-5, with 7 nucleotides matching TRBD1. V lost 2 bases and J lost 4; bases outside the gene matches: 4. This CDR3 is 14 amino acids long. CDR1 and CDR2 from the germline V gene are MDHEN and SYDVKM. CDR3 region: CASSLMGQRETQYF. The CDR3 DNA reads TGTGCCAGCAGTTTAATGGGACAGAGAGAGACCCAGTACTTC.

The rearrangement joins TRBV6-5 to TRBJ1-2, with D unclear. V shed 0 bases and J shed 4 bases, with 6 bases lying between them. The CDR3 covers 13 residues. Germline V CDR1 and CDR2: MNHEY, SVGAGI. CDR3 loop: CASSYSTVYGYTF. In DNA form, the CDR3 reads TGTGCCAGCAGTTACTCGACGGTCTATGGCTACACCTTC.

Only a few counts were recorded for this clone. The rearrangement links TRBV4-3 to TRBJ2-5; 10 bases agree with TRBD2. The CDR3 runs to 16 residues. Germline V lookup: CDR1 LGHNA, CDR2 YSLEER. The junction had 6 bases not matched to a gene; V was cut back by 0 bases and J by 5 bases. CDR3 amino acids: CASSQDPSGGAETQYF. The CDR3, as DNA: TGCGCCAGCAGCCAAGATCCCAGCGGGGGGGCCGAGACCCAGTACTTC.

V is TRBV5-1 and J is TRBJ1-1; no definite D call. From germline, CDR1 is SGHRS and CDR2 YFSETQ. V was cut by 0 bases and J by 0 bases, with 9 bases left in between. The CDR3 sequence is 15 residues long. CDR3 loop: CASSLEPALNTEAFF. CDR3 in DNA: TGCGCCAGCAGCTTGGAGCCGGCCTTGAACACTGAAGCTTTCTTT.

The rearrangement links TRBV6-1 to TRBJ1-5; D is undetermined. Trimming stripped 3 bases from V and 4 bases from J, with 10 bases between. Per germline, CDR1 MNHNS and CDR2 SASEGT. This CDR3 region has 14 residues. The CDR3: CASSDPAGNQPQHF. CDR3 coding DNA: TGTGCCAGCAGTGACCCCGCGGGGAATCAGCCCCAGCATTTT.

This clone appeared a few times. V usage is TRBV13 and J usage is TRBJ1-3; TRBD1 matches 7 bases. Per germline, CDR1 PRHDT and CDR2 FYEKMQ (reference sequence). Losses at the gene ends were 5 bases for V and 4 bases for J; bases not matched to a gene: 2. This CDR3 is 13 amino acids long. The chain's CDR3 is CASSEDRGNTIYF. In nucleotides, the CDR3 is TGTGCCAGCAGCGAGGACAGGGGAAACACCATATATTTT. The whole variable domain, remainder taken from reference TRBV13 and TRBJ1-3, is AAGVIQSPRHLIKEKRETATLKCYPIPRHDTVYWYQQGPGQDPQFLISFYEKMQSDKGSIPDRFSAQQFSDYHSELNMSSLELGDSALYFCASSEDRGNTIYFGEGSWLTVV.

This sequence joins TRBV19 and TRBJ1-2; a possible D gene is TRBD1 (5 bases). Germline loops: CDR1 LNHDA, CDR2 SQIVND (reference sequence). Between the trimmed V and J ends, which lost 4 bases and 3 bases, there was a span of 9 bases. The CDR3 consists of 13 residues. The CDR3 sequence is CASSRGDDYGYTF. CDR3 nucleotide sequence: TGTGCCAGTAGTAGGGGCGACGACTATGGCTACACCTTC.

J is TRBJ1-2 and V is TRBV7-2, with 8 bases that match TRBD1. The trim removed 1 base at V and 5 bases at J, leaving 9 bases unmatched. Germline CDR1 reads SGHTA; CDR2 reads FQGNSA. The CDR3 contains 16 residues. The CDR3 bases are TGTGCCAGCAGCTTAGATAGTCGGACAGGGTTTTATGGCTACACCTTC. Translated: CASSLDSRTGFYGYTF.

V gene TRBV7-3 combines with J gene TRBJ1-2; maybe TRBD1 (6 bases). This CDR3 comprises 13 residues. V lost 2 bases and J lost 2, with 6 bases in between. Germline-derived CDR1 and CDR2 are SGHTA and FQGTGA. CDR3 amino acids: CASSLQGNYGYTF. The CDR3 bases are TGTGCCAGCAGCTTACAGGGGAACTATGGCTACACCTTC. The variable domain in full, with the rest retrieved from reference TRBV7-3 and TRBJ1-2, is GAGVSQTPSNKVTEKGKYVELRCDPISGHTALYWYRQSLGQGPEFLIYFQGTGAADDSGLPNDRFFAVRPEGSVSTLKIQRTERGDSAVYLCASSLQGNYGYTFGSGTRLTVV.

This chain joins TRBV7-2 and TRBJ1-3, with D hard to call. Between the trimmed V and J ends, which lost 1 base and 0 bases, there was a span of 4 bases. The germline gives CDR1 SGHTA, CDR2 FQGNSA. There are 14 residues in the CDR3. CDR3 in amino acids: CASSLGTSGNTIYF. The CDR3 DNA reads as TGTGCCAGCAGCTTAGGTACCTCTGGAAACACCATATATTTT.

V usage is TRBV14 and J usage is TRBJ1-2; D may be TRBD1 (5 bases). Germline lookup yields CDR1 SGHDN and CDR2 FVKESK. The CDR3 runs 16 residues. V was trimmed by 2 bases and J by 8 bases, leaving 21 bases between them. CDR3 sequence (DNA): TGTGCCAGCAGCCAACTCAAGGGACCCGGGAGTAGGGGCTACACCTTC. This gives the protein CASSQLKGPGSRGYTF.

This sequence joins TRBV9 and TRBJ1-5, with 9 nucleotides matching TRBD1. The CDR3 has 18 residues. V lost 4 bases to trimming and J lost 2 bases; unmatched junction nucleotides: 13. Germline V gene data show CDR1 as SGDLS and CDR2 as YYNGEE. Here the CDR3 reads CASSSSPGQGSGNQPQHF. The CDR3 nucleotides are TGTGCCAGCAGCTCATCTCCGGGACAGGGATCGGGCAATCAGCCCCAGCATTTT.

The chain combines TRBV10-3 with TRBJ1-2, with TRBD1 matching over 7 bases. The CDR3 is 14 residues long. Germline CDR1 and CDR2: ENHRY and SYGVKD. V lost 6 bases to trimming and J lost 4 bases; unmatched junction nucleotides: 8. CDR3 residues: CAISGQERAYGYTF. The CDR3 region has the DNA TGTGCCATCAGCGGACAGGAGCGGGCCTATGGCTACACCTTC.

This clone was detected once. This chain links TRBV7-3 with TRBJ1-2; D is ambiguous. Germline CDR1 reads SGHTA; CDR2 reads FQGTGA. The length of the CDR3 is 14 residues. V was cut by 2 bases and J by 6 bases, with 13 bases left in between. The CDR3 bases are TGTGCCAGCAGCTTACGTGGGCCTGAGAATGGCTACACCTTC. This translates into CASSLRGPENGYTF.

This clone has just one count. CDR3 sequence reads: CASSLPGTYEQYF. CDR3 coding DNA: TGTGCCAGCAGCTTACCCGGGACCTACGAGCAGTACTTC. The chain couples TRBV5-4 to TRBJ2-7, with D possibly being TRBD2 (5 bases). Germline values: CDR1 SGHNT, CDR2 YYREEE (reference sequence). The V gene lost 2 bases and the J gene lost 2 bases, with 8 bases spanning the gap. This CDR3 region has 13 residues. Filled out from reference TRBV5-4 and TRBJ2-7, the complete variable domain reads ETGVTQSPTHLIKTRGQQVTLRCSSQSGHNTVSWYQQALGQGPQFIFQYYREEENGRGNFPPRFSGLQFPNYSSELNVNALELDDSALYLCASSLPGTYEQYFGPGTRLTVT.

The chain employs TRBV6-2 or TRBV6-3 and TRBJ2-7; unclear D gene. This CDR3 is 12 amino acids long. V lost 6 bases and J 3 bases, leaving 9 bases between the germline ends. Germline CDR1 reads MNHEY; CDR2 reads SVGEGT. In nucleotides, the CDR3 is TGTGCCAGCAGCCCCCGAGTCTACGAGCAGTACTTC. This encodes CASSPRVYEQYF.

The chain has TRBV2 and TRBJ1-2; D is undetermined. The ends were cut back, 4 bases at V and 4 bases at J, with 16 bases in the middle. Germline values: CDR1 SNHLY, CDR2 FYNNEI. There are 15 residues in the CDR3. The CDR3 DNA sequence: TGTGCCAGCAGTGGTGGGGAGGGCGACGCCTATGGCTACACCTTC. Translation: CASSGGEGDAYGYTF. The full variable domain, with the rest looked up from reference TRBV2 and TRBJ1-2, is EPEVTQTPSHQVTQMGQEVILRCVPISNHLYFYWYRQILGQKVEFLVSFYNNEISEKSEIFDDQFSVERPDGSNFTLKIRSTKLEDSAMYFCASSGGEGDAYGYTFGSGTRLTVV.

For the CDR3, the DNA is TGTGCCAGTAGTCAGGTCGGCGCTCGTCTAGGGGGTCATAATTCACCCCTCCACTTT. Translation: CASSQVGARLGGHNSPLHF. The gene calls are TRBV19 and TRBJ1-6; possible D gene TRBD1, 6 bases. V lost 5 bases and J lost 5, with 25 bases in between. CDR1 and CDR2 (germline): LNHDA, SQIVND (reference sequence). This CDR3 has 19 amino acids.

The chain has TRBV5-1 and TRBJ2-3; 10 bases are shared with TRBD2. With V trimmed by 4 bases and J by 2 bases, 10 bases remained unmatched. This CDR3 is built from 17 residues. The germline gives CDR1 SGHRS, CDR2 YFSETQ. The CDR3 sequence is CASSNGASGGLTDTQYF. In DNA form, the CDR3 reads TGCGCCAGCAGCAACGGCGCTAGCGGGGGCCTCACAGATACGCAGTATTTT.

The gene calls are TRBV11-3 and TRBJ1-1, with D unclear. V lost 1 base to trimming and J lost 4 bases, with 13 bases between them. CDR3 length: 15 residues. Germline lookup yields CDR1 SGHNT and CDR2 YENEEA. This chain's CDR3 is CASSLGQGLSTEAFF. In DNA, the CDR3 is TGTGCCAGCAGCTTAGGCCAAGGGCTGAGCACTGAAGCTTTCTTT.

The rearrangement uses TRBV16 and TRBJ1-2; D unresolved. This CDR3 contains 13 residues. CDR1 and CDR2 from the germline V gene are KGHSY and FQNENV. V lost 1 base, J lost 8 bases, and 11 bases lay in between. The CDR3 region is CASSQLDSFGYTF. The CDR3, as DNA: TGTGCCAGCAGCCAATTAGATTCCTTCGGCTACACCTTC. Based on the CDR3 plus reference TRBV16 and TRBJ1-2, the full variable domain is GEEVAQTPKHLVRGEGQKAKLYCAPIKGHSYVFWYQQVLKNEFKFLISFQNENVFDETGMPKERFSAKCLPNSPCSLEIQATKLEDSAVYFCASSQLDSFGYTFGSGTRLTVV.

The chain uses TRBV3-1 (or the pseudogene TRBV3-2) and TRBJ1-2, with TRBD1 identical over 11 bases. CDR3 length: 16 residues. CDR1 and CDR2 from the germline V gene are LGHDT and YNNKEL (reference sequence). J lost 6 bases, V lost 0 bases, and 6 bases had no gene match. This CDR3 reads CASSQDLGTGGNGYTF. CDR3 nucleotide sequence: TGTGCCAGCAGCCAAGACCTCGGGACAGGGGGTAATGGCTACACCTTC.

This sequence joins TRBV5-4 and TRBJ1-1; D may be TRBD1 (5 bases). CDR1 SGHNT and CDR2 YYREEE come from the germline V gene (reference sequence). The CDR3 has 14 residues. Trimming took off 4 bases at V and 1 base at J, with 11 bases between the two ends. As DNA, the CDR3 is TGTGCCAGCAGCACGGACAACGAGAACACTGAAGCTTTCTTT. Protein product: CASSTDNENTEAFF.

The chain couples TRBV5-1 to TRBJ2-5, with D maybe TRBD1 (6 bases). The CDR3 extends over 17 amino acids. Trimming left V 4 bases short and J 4 bases short, with 23 bases between. Germline CDR1 reads SGHRS; CDR2 reads YFSETQ. CDR3 nucleotide sequence: TGCGCCAGCAGCCTCACCAGCCCGTACAGGGACCGAGAGACCCAGTACTTC. Its translation is CASSLTSPYRDRETQYF.

This clone has just one count. The chain has TRBV5-4 and TRBJ2-1, with no clear D. V lost 0 bases and J 5 bases, leaving 12 bases between the germline ends. CDR1 and CDR2 (germline): SGHNT, YYREEE (reference sequence). The length of the CDR3 is 15 residues. For the CDR3, the DNA is TGTGCCAGCAGCTTGGATTTTAGCAGAGACAATGAGCAGTTCTTC. Translation: CASSLDFSRDNEQFF.

This CDR3 reads CAISDGGLSYEQYF. CDR3 DNA sequence: TGTGCCATCAGTGATGGGGGGTTGTCCTACGAGCAGTACTTC. V is TRBV10-3 and J is TRBJ2-7, with a weak D call TRBD2 (6 bases). Germline V CDR1 and CDR2: ENHRY, SYGVKD. This CDR3 comprises 14 residues. The V end lost 3 bases, the J end lost 1 base, and 10 bases lay between the germline ends.

This rearrangement joins TRBV5-8 to TRBJ1-4; TRBD1 is a possible D gene (5 bases). Germline V gives CDR1 SGHTS, CDR2 YDEGEE. Trimming removed 3 bases at V and 0 bases at J, with 15 bases between. This CDR3 comprises 17 residues. DNA of the CDR3: TGTGCCAGCAGCTGGGGGACGGGACTAGCAACTAATGAAAAACTGTTTTTT. Translating gives CASSWGTGLATNEKLFF.

The chain recombines TRBV9 with TRBJ1-3, with no clear D. Germline V CDR1 and CDR2: SGDLS, YYNGEE. The CDR3 covers 16 residues. Trimming removed 1 base at V and 4 bases at J, with 15 bases between. The DNA for the CDR3 is TGTGCCAGCAGCGTAACGGGGTCTTCCGGAGGAAACACCATATATTTT. The encoded protein is CASSVTGSSGGNTIYF.

The chain links TRBV6-2 or TRBV6-3 to TRBJ2-7, with TRBD1 identical over 7 bases. After removal of 4 bases from V and 3 bases from J, the junction contained 6 bases not matched to a gene. CDR3 length: 14 residues. In germline, CDR1 is MNHEY, CDR2 SVGEGT. CDR3 loop: CASSSRQGYYEQYF. DNA of the CDR3: TGTGCCAGCAGTTCTAGACAGGGATACTACGAGCAGTACTTC.

This chain links TRBV5-4 with TRBJ1-1; the D is unclear. The germline gives CDR1 SGHNT, CDR2 YYREEE (reference sequence). V gave up 0 bases and J gave up 4 bases, with 7 bases separating them. CDR3 length: 13 residues. The CDR3 spells CASSLVFGTEAFF. In DNA form, the CDR3 reads TGTGCCAGCAGCTTGGTTTTCGGCACTGAAGCTTTCTTT.

V usage is TRBV6-6 and J usage is TRBJ1-5; D is undetermined. The CDR3 spans 14 residues. The V gene's germline CDR1 is MNHNY and CDR2 SVGAGI (reference sequence). The ends were cut back, 7 bases at V and 3 bases at J, with 13 bases in the middle. CDR3 coding DNA: TGTGCCAGCACCCAGCCCGGGAACAATCAGCCCCAGCATTTT. Translated: CASTQPGNNQPQHF.